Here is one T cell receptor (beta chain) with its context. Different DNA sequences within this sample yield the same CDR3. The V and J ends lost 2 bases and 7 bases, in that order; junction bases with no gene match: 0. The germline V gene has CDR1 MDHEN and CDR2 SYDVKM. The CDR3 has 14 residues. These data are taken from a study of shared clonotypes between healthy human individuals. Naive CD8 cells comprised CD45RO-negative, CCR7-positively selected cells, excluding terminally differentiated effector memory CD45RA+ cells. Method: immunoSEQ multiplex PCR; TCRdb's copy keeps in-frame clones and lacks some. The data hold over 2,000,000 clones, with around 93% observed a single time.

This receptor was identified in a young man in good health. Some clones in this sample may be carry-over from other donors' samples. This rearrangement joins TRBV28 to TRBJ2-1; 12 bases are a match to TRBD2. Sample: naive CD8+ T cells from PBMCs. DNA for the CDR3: TGTGCCAGCAGTTTAACTAGCGGGAGGAATGAGCAGTTCTTC. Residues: CASSLTSGRNEQFF.